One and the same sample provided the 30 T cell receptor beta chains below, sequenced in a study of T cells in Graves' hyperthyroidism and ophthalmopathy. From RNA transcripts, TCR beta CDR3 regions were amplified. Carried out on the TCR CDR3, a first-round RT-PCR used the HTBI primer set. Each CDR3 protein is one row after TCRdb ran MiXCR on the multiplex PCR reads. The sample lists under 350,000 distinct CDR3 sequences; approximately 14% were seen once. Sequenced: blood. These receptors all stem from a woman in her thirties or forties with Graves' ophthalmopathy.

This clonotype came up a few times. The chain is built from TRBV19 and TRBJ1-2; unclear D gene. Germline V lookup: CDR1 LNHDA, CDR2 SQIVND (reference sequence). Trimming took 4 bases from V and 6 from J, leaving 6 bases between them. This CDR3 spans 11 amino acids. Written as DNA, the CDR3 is TGTGCCAGTAGTACTCAGAATGGCTACACCTTC. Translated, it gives CASSTQNGYTF.

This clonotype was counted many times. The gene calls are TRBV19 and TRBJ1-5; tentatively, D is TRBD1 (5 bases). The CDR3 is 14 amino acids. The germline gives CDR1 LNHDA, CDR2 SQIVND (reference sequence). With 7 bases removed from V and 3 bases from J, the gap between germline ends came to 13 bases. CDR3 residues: CASIGQGLNQPQHF. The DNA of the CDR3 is TGTGCCAGTATAGGGCAGGGACTCAATCAGCCCCAGCATTTT.

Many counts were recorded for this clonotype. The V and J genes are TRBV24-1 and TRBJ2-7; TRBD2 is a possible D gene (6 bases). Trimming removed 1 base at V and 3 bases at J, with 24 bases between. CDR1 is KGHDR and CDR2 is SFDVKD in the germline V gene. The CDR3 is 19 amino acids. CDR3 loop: CATSDLSRAWEVLNYEQYF. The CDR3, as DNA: TGTGCCACCAGTGATTTATCGAGGGCTTGGGAGGTCCTTAACTACGAGCAGTACTTC.

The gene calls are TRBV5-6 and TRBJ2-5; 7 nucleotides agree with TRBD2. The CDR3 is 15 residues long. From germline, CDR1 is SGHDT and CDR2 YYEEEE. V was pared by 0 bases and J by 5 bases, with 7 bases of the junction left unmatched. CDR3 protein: CASSLGGLDEETQYF. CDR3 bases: TGTGCCAGCAGCTTGGGTGGACTAGACGAGGAGACCCAGTACTTC.

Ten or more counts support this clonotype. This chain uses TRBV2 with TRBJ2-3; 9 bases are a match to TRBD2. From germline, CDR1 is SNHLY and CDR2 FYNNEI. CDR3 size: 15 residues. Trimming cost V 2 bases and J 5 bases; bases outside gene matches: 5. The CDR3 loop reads CASSENLAGIDTQYF. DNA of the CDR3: TGTGCCAGCAGTGAAAACCTAGCGGGGATAGATACGCAGTATTTT.

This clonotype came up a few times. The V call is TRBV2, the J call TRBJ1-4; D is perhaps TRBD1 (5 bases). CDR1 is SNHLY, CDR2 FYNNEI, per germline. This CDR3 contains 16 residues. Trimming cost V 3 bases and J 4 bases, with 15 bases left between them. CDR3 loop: CASSEGFGRVNEKLFF. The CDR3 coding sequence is TGTGCCAGCAGTGAGGGTTTTGGCAGGGTTAATGAAAAACTGTTTTTT.

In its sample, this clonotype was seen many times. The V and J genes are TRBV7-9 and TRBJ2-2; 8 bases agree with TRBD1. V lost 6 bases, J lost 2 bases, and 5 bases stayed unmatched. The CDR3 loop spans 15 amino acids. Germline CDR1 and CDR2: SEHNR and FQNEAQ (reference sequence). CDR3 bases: TGTGCCAGCAGTCGCAGGGGGCCCAACACCGGGGAGCTGTTTTTT. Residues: CASSRRGPNTGELFF.

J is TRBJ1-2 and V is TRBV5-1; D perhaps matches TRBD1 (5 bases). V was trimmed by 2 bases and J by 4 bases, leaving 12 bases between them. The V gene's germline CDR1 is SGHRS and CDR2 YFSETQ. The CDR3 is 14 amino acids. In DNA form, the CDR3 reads TGCGCCAGCAGCTTTACCGGGACGGGCTATGGCTACACCTTC. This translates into CASSFTGTGYGYTF.

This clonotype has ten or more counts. CDR3 DNA sequence: TGTGCCAGCAGTTTCGCAGGGATCTATGGCTACACCTTC. Protein: CASSFAGIYGYTF. This chain uses TRBV27 with TRBJ1-2; D is possibly TRBD1 (5 bases). This CDR3 has 13 residues. V lost 3 bases and J lost 4, with 9 bases in between. Germline V gene lookup returns CDR1 MNHEY and CDR2 SMNVEV (reference sequence).

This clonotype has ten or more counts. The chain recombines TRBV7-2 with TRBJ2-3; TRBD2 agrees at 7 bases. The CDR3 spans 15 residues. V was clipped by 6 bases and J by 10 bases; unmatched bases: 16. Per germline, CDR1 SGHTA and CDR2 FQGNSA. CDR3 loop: CASRAGTTSSRAQYF. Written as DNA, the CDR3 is TGTGCCAGCAGGGCCGGGACTACCTCTAGCAGGGCGCAGTATTTT. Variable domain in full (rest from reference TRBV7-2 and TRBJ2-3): GAGVSQSPSNKVTEKGKDVELRCDPISGHTALYWYRQSLGQGLEFLIYFQGNSAPDKSGLPSDRFSAERTGGSVSTLTIQRTQQEDSAVYLCASRAGTTSSRAQYFGPGTRLTVL.

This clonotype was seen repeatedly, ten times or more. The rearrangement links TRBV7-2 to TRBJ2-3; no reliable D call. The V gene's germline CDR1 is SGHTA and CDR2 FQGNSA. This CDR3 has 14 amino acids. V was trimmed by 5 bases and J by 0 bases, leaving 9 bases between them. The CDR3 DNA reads TGTGCCAGCAGCCTGGACGGAAGCACAGATACGCAGTATTTT. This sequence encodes CASSLDGSTDTQYF.

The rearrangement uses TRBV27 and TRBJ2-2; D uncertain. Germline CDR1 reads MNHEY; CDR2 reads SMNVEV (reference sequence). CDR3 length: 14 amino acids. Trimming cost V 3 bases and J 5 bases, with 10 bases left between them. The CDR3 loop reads CASSFTQRTGELFF. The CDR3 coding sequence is TGTGCCAGCAGTTTCACCCAGAGAACCGGGGAGCTGTTTTTT.

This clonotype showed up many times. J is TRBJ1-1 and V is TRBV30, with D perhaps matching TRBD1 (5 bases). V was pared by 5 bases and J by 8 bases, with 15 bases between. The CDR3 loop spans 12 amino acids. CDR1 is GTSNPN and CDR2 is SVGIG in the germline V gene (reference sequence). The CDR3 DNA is TGTGCCTGGTCCCGGGGGGTAGGCGAAGCTTTCTTT. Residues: CAWSRGVGEAFF.

CDR3 nucleotides: TGCAGTGCGACTAGCGGGAGGGGCGAGCAGTACTTC. Protein: CSATSGRGEQYF. The V and J genes are TRBV20-1 and TRBJ2-7, with 14 bases lining up with TRBD2. Germline V gene sequence: CDR1 DFQATT, CDR2 SNEGSKA (reference sequence). V was pared by 6 bases and J by 6 bases, with 1 base of the junction left unmatched. CDR3 length: 12 amino acids.

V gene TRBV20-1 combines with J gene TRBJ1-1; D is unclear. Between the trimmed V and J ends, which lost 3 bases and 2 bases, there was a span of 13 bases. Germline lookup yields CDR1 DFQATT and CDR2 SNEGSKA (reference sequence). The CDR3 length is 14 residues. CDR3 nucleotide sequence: TGCAGTGCTAGTTCTCCGGCTATCAACACTGAAGCTTTCTTT. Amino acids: CSASSPAINTEAFF.

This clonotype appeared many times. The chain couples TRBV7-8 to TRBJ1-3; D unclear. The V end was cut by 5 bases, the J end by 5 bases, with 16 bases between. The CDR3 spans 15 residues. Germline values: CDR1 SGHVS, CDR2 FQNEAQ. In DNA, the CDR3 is TGTGCCAGCAGCGCGAGCTGGAAGAGTCGAAACACCATATATTTT. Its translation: CASSASWKSRNTIYF.

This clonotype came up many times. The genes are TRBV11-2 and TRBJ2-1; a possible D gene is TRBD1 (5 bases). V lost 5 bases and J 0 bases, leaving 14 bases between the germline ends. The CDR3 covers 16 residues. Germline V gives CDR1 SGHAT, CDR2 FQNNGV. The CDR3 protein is CASSAWGASSYNEQFF. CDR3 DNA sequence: TGTGCCAGCAGCGCTTGGGGCGCCAGCTCCTACAATGAGCAGTTCTTC.

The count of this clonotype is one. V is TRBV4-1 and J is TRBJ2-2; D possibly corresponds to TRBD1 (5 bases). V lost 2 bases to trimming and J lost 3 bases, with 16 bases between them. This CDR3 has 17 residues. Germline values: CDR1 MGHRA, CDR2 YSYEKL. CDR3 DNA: TGCGCCAGCAGCCAATTGGGGCGGCTCCAACACACCGGGGAGCTGTTTTTT. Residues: CASSQLGRLQHTGELFF.

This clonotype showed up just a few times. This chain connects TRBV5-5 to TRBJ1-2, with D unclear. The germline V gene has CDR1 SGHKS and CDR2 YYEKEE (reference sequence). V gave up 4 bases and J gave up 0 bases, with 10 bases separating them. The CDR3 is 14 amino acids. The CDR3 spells CASSPDTSNYGYTF. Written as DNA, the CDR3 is TGTGCCAGCAGCCCCGACACATCTAACTATGGCTACACCTTC.

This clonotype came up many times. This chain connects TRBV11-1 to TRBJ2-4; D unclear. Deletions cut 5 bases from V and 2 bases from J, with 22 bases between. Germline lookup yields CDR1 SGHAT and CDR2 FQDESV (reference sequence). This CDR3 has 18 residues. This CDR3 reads CASSPTSWGVITKNIQYF. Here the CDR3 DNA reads TGTGCCAGCAGCCCAACCTCCTGGGGTGTTATAACCAAAAACATTCAGTACTTC.

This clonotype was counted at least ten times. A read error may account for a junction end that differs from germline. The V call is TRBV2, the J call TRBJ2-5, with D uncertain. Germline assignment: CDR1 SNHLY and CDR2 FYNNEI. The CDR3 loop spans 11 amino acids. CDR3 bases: TGTGCCAGCAGTGAACGGGCGGAAATCGACTTC. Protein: CASSERAEIDF.

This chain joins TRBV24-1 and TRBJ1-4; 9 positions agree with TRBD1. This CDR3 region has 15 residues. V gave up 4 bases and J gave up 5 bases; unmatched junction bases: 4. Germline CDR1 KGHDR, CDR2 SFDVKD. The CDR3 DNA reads TGTGCCACCAGTGACCCGGGACAGGGAAATGAAAAACTGTTTTTT. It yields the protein CATSDPGQGNEKLFF.

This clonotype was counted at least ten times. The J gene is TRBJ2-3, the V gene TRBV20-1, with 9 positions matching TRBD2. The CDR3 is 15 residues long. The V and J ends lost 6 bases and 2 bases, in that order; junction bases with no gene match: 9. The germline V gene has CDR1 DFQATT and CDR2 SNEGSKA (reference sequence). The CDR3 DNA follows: TGCAGTGCGATGAAGACTAGCGGATACACAGATACGCAGTATTTT. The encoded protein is CSAMKTSGYTDTQYF.

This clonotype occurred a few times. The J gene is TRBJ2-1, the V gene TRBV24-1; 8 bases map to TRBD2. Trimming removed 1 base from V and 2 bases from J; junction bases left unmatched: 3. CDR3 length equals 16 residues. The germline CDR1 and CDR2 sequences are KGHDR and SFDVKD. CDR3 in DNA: TGTGCCACCAGTGATTTCAGCGGGAGAACCTACAATGAGCAGTTCTTC. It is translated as CATSDFSGRTYNEQFF.

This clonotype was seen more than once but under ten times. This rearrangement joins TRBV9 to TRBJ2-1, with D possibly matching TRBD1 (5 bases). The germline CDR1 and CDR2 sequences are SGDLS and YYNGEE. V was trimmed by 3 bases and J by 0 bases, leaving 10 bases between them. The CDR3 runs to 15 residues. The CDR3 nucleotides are TGTGCCAGCAGCGATCAGGGTAGCTCCTACAATGAGCAGTTCTTC. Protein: CASSDQGSSYNEQFF.

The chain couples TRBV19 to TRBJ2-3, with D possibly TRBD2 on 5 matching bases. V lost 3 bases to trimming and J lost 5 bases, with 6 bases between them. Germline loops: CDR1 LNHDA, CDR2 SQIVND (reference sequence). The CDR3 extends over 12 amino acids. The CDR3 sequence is CASSMEVDTQYF. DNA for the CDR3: TGTGCCAGTAGTATGGAGGTAGATACGCAGTATTTT.

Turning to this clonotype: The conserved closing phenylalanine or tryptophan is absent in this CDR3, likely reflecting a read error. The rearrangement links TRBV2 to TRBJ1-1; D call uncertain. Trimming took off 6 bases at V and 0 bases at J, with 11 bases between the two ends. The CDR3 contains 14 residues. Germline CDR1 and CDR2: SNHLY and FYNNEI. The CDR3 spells CASSQVYMNTEAFL. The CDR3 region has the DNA TGTGCCAGCAGCCAGGTCTACATGAACACTGAAGCTTTCCTT.

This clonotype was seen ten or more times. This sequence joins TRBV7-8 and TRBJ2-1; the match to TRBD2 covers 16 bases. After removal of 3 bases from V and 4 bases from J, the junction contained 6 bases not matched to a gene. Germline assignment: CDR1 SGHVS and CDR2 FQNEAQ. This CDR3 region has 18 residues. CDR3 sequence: CASSFGTSGRAGYNEQFF. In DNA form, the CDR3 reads TGTGCCAGCAGCTTTGGGACTAGCGGGAGGGCGGGGTACAATGAGCAGTTCTTC.

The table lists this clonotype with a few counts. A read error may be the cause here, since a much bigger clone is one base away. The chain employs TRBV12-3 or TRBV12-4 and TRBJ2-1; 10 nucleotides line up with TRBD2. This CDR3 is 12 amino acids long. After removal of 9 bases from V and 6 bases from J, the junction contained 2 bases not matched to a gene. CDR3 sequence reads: CASRTSGNEQFF. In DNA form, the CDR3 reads TGTGCCAGTCGGACTAGCGGCAATGAGCAGTTCTTC.

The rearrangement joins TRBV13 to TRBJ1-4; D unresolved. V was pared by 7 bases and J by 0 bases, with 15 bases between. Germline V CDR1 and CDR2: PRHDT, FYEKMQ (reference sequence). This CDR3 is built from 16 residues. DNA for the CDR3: TGTGCCAGCACCATAGCGGGCAGTGCAACTAATGAAAAACTGTTTTTT. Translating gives CASTIAGSATNEKLFF.